This T cell receptor (beta chain) was observed in a study of T cell changes during pregnancy in multiple sclerosis. J lost 7 bases, V lost 8 bases, and 9 bases had no gene match. The CDR3 contains 14 residues. Germline-derived CDR1 and CDR2 are KGHSH and LQKENI. Repertoires were generated with immunoSEQ multiplex PCR, while TCRdb's copy carries only in-frame clones and drops some. The sample shows about 110,000 clones, roughly 90% of them seen only once. The material was peripheral blood, obtained after pregnancy. The sequence was collected from a female donor with multiple sclerosis, enrolled in a pregnancy study. This chain uses TRBV18 with TRBJ1-4; TRBD1 agrees at 8 bases. For the CDR3, the DNA is TGTGCCAGCCAACCCGGGACAGGAGGTGAAAAACTGTTTTTT. It codes for CASQPGTGGEKLFF.